This T cell receptor (beta chain) was obtained from a study of cytomegalovirus exposure and HLA in healthy donors (dated by TCRdb to about 2017). For context, the study as a whole: An earlier analysis of 587 of the donors reported roughly 300 Gb of sequence data and roughly 120 million unique TCR beta sequences obtained from approximately 180 million T cells. About 320 gigabases of sequencing data and 70 million to 85 million unique TCR sequences were included in an early release covering roughly 600 HLA-typed donors. The genetic ancestry cluster associated with self-reported Caucasian donors included approximately 85% of the roughly 400 genotyped donors. The aim of the study was to test whether cataloging public T cell receptors could identify signatures of past pathogen exposure. The study profiled the T cell repertoires of approximately 700 subjects by immunosequencing and related them to cytomegalovirus serostatus. In addition to the first cohort of roughly 670 subjects, a separate validation cohort of 120 different subjects was used. To predict cytomegalovirus infection status, the study combined high-throughput TCR immunosequencing, statistical association of individual TCRs with disease status, and machine learning. A later analysis re-analyzed previously published TCR beta repertoires from 550 to 700 donors and added high-resolution HLA genotyping to study TCR occurrence patterns. The later analysis used no new phenotypic data to find candidate immune exposures, relying instead on TCR beta sequences and their occurrence across donors. An earlier analysis of 587 of the donors used high-throughput TCR beta sequencing to judge whether each TCR beta V gene segment behaved as functional or pseudogenic. Donor age, sex, ethnicity and CMV serostatus were collected together with the repertoire data. A later genetic analysis used genome-wide SNP genotypes for 398 of the 666 donors, treating that subset as a discovery cohort. All discovery cohort repertoires had been generated on a single sequencing platform. HLA typing included class I and class II loci at four-digit resolution. Typing coverage differed by locus: A, B, C, DRB1 and DQB1 were typed in roughly 620-630 donors, DQA1 in around 500, DPA1 in nearly 610, and DPB1 in around 490. About five DR-DQ haplotypes were handled as single units for association and clustering, since linkage in the cohort was strong. Among 300 to 500 genotyped donors of the cohort, an average of roughly 230,000 unique TCR beta nucleotide sequences was sequenced per donor, of which 15% to 20% were non-productive.

The cohort was made up of roughly 670 healthy bone marrow donors. At the time of sampling, every cohort member was nominally healthy, though immune exposures that went unrecorded were likely present. The donor was CMV seropositive and belonged to the group of 250 to 300 seropositive cohort members. A peripheral blood sample was provided by each donor, and peripheral blood mononuclear cells were used for TCR beta sequencing. Genomic DNA was extracted from the blood cell samples with the Qiagen DNeasy Blood Extraction Kit. Library preparation used the immunoSEQ multiplex PCR assay. The multiplex PCR relied on a mix of 60 forward primers for TCR Vbeta segments and 13 reverse primers for TCR Jbeta segments. A multiplex PCR assay on genomic DNA amplified the CDR3 region of rearranged TCR beta genes. Amplified TCR beta libraries were sequenced as 87-base-pair reads on the Illumina HiSeq System. On the authors' methods: A later analysis tallied tens of millions of unique TCR beta chains across the approximately 670 repertoires, and some 10 million of those chains were shared by two or more donors. Raw reads were error-corrected and collapsed into unique sequences by a nearest-neighbor algorithm in which closely related sequences were merged to remove PCR and sequencing errors. CDR3 sequences were aligned to IMGT reference sequences to assign V, D and J gene segments. Each retained sequence needed at least a six-nucleotide match to both a V gene segment and a J gene segment. Rearrangements were classified as productive when the CDR3 lacked stop codons and remained in frame with V and J, and all other rearrangements were classified as non-productive. CDR3 was defined according to IMGT convention as the region running from the second conserved V-encoded cysteine to the conserved J-encoded phenylalanine. In an earlier analysis of 550 to 650 of the donors, sequences lacking an unambiguous match to a single V gene segment were excluded. An earlier analysis of fewer than 750 of the donors classified V segments as functional when productive rearrangements were above 56.7% and as segregating when the standard deviation between donors was above 5%. A statistical classification framework was built for diagnosing cytomegalovirus status from the catalog of TCR beta chain sequences. In a later analysis, V and J genes were assigned by comparing TCR nucleotide sequences against IMGT/GENE-DB human TR gene sequences. A later analysis assigned CDR3 sequences and most-parsimonious VDJ recombination scenarios with the TCRdist pipeline. In a later analysis, each TCR beta chain was defined by its CDR3 amino acid sequence together with its V-gene family, and reads without a unique V-gene family were excluded. In a later analysis, fewer than 600 highly shared, low-generation-probability nucleotide sequences were removed to address suspected cross-contamination and a sequencing artifact. In a later analysis, a clonal expansion index was calculated for each public chain from normalized within-repertoire ranks of inferred template counts. In a later analysis, generation probabilities were computed with a VDJ recombination model fitted to out-of-frame rearrangements, and the resulting probabilities were checked against IGoR. In a later analysis, hypergeometric tests were used to score TCR-TCR, TCR-HLA and TCR-CMV co-occurrence, with a repertoire-size bias correction applied to TCR pairs. A later analysis estimated false discovery rates by permuting HLA or CMV assignments 20 times. In a later analysis, co-occurring TCRs were grouped using DBSCAN, with TCRdist sequence similarity added in when clustering inside HLA-allele-positive subsets. Repertoires with fewer than 30,000 or more than 120,000 public chains were left out of co-occurrence clustering, as were five repertoires with anomalous nucleotide sharing. The immuneACCESS repertoire file appears here via TCRdb, limited to in-frame rearrangements. These files lack a portion of the clones; in checked studies, under half of the deficit traces to unresolved V genes, and the cause of the others is not known. That table is the source of V, J and clone size, and D and trimming were worked out from the DNA. Recorded for this sample are roughly 150,000 clones; approximately 80% of them occurred a single time. The biggest ten clones account for around 4.5% of the sample.

Note on this clone: Its antigen is unknown. Base qualities are not recorded, but no much larger clone differs from it by a single base.

General conclusions and limits of the study: Because counts were too low, approximately 15 rarely observed V segments, including chromosome 9 orphons, were excluded from the earlier analysis of several hundred of the donors. An earlier analysis of 587 of the donors showed that most TCR beta V segments appeared in productive rearrangements either about 87% or about 30% of the time, which broadly matched IMGT annotations. The authors suggested that the approach could potentially be generalized to other disease states and immunological phenotypes. Across donors, most TCR sequences were observed very rarely, whereas some public TCRs were present in many individuals. Roughly uniform sequencing depth across donors was assumed in presence/absence analyses, although this assumption may not hold. A few of the identified cytomegalovirus-associated TCR beta chains were confirmed in vitro to be specific for cytomegalovirus antigens. A total of 150 to 200 TCR beta chains were listed by the study as associated with cytomegalovirus. Some IMGT-functional V segments, including TRBV6-2 and TRBV6-3, could not be told apart with the 87-base-pair reads, so those segments were excluded. Specific HLA alleles were associated with over 15,000 TCR beta sequences at a false discovery rate of 0.05 in a later analysis. The cohort was sequenced for TCR beta chains only, and without alpha or paired-chain data the features that could be detected were limited. Correlated functional status among segregating V segments might be attributable to linkage disequilibrium, but an unknown experimental factor could not be ruled out. The only immune exposure information available for the cohort was CMV serostatus. When HLA alleles, especially DR and DQ, strongly co-occurred, TCR associations were difficult to assign to individual alleles. A later analysis found that HLA-associated TCR beta chains were more clonally expanded and had lower generation probabilities than equally common non-associated chains. Because some donors lacked HLA typing at each locus, the association tests relied only on the typed subset. A later analysis found that TCR association rates varied across HLA loci, with DRB1 alleles showing the most associated TCRs and HLA-C alleles the fewest. The classifier was reported to diagnose cytomegalovirus status with high specificity and sensitivity in both the original and validation cohorts. A further reported finding was that TCR beta sequences accurately predicted the HLA-A and HLA-B alleles for most subjects in the first cohort. In a later analysis, several top co-occurrence clusters were reported to appear linked to parvovirus B19, influenza, CMV and Epstein-Barr virus. In a later genetic analysis, a missense DCLRE1C variant was associated with V-gene and J-gene trimming of TCR beta chains, and the association was replicated in an independent cohort. A group of highly shared sequence variants was considered likely to be a technical artifact of the sequencing pipeline. In a later analysis, most CMV-associated TCR beta chains were found to appear HLA-restricted, with HLA associations seemingly driven largely by CMV exposure. In a later genetic analysis, fewer N-insertions in productive TCRs were reported among donors in an Asian-associated ancestry cluster than the roughly 670-donor mean.

Spanning cysteine to phenylalanine, the CDR3 consists of 16 amino acids. CDR3 DNA only is kept here, 48 bases in frame from base 1. Ends trimmed: V by 5 bases, J by 8 bases; bases unmatched to a gene: 14. CDR1 LNHDA and CDR2 SQIVND are derived from the germline V gene (reference sequence). The sequenced material came from PBMCs. The rearranged chain carries TRBV19 and TRBJ1-5, with 8 bases in between that match TRBD1. The clonotype was recovered from a woman aged 40 to 50 in good health and CMV-seropositive. The CDR3 region: CASSWSLDRVGEPQHF. The nucleotide sequence reads as follows: TGTGCCAGTAGTTGGTCATTGGACAGGGTTGGAGAGCCCCAGCATTTT.